The rows below give T cell receptor beta chains drawn from one sample of a study of blood T cell repertoires in COVID-19. TCRdb keeps only in-frame clones here, not all; method: immunoSEQ multiplex PCR. Of 90,000 or so clones listed, roughly three quarters were seen once; the top ten hold 24%. The specimen was peripheral blood. The source is a human donor in a cohort sampled during active COVID-19. The CDR3 runs from the conserved cysteine through the conserved F or W. The order of the fields is V gene, J gene, D gene, clone size, CDR3 protein, CDR3 DNA. A D gene is named only where the DNA matches it firmly. Not every row has a clone size; where given, it reads once, few, many or a size class.

V: TRBV7-2; J: TRBJ2-6; D: -; size: -; CDR3: CASSLVASGANVLTF; DNA: TGTGCCAGCAGCTTAGTGGCCTCTGGGGCCAACGTCCTGACTTTC
V: TRBV28; J: TRBJ1-5; D: TRBD1; size: -; CDR3: CASRLRDRAQPQHF; DNA: TGTGCCAGCAGACTTCGGGACAGGGCCCAGCCCCAGCATTTT
V: TRBV7-2; J: TRBJ2-5; D: TRBD2; size: -; CDR3: CASSPSPSGKWETQYF; DNA: TGTGCCAGCAGCCCCAGCCCTAGCGGAAAATGGGAGACCCAGTACTTC
V: TRBV14; J: TRBJ2-5; D: TRBD2; size: once; CDR3: CASSEWAGGQETQYF; DNA: TGTGCCAGCAGCGAATGGGCGGGAGGTCAAGAGACCCAGTACTTC
V: TRBV2; J: TRBJ1-5; D: -; size: -; CDR3: CASSGGFNQPQHF; DNA: TGTGCCAGCAGCGGCGGATTCAATCAGCCCCAGCATTTT
V: TRBV9; J: TRBJ1-1; D: -; size: once; CDR3: CASSALGGNTEAFF; DNA: TGTGCCAGCAGCGCCCTCGGGGGGAACACTGAAGCTTTCTTT
V: TRBV24-1; J: TRBJ2-3; D: TRBD1; size: -; CDR3: CATQSGTGDTDTQYF; DNA: TGTGCCACACAATCCGGGACAGGGGACACAGATACGCAGTATTTT
V: TRBV7-9; J: TRBJ2-3; D: -; size: -; CDR3: CASSLRESVGTDTQYF; DNA: TGTGCCAGCAGCTTGAGGGAGTCGGTCGGCACAGATACGCAGTATTTT
V: TRBV7-8; J: TRBJ2-7; D: -; size: few; CDR3: CASSSPGGGVREQYF; DNA: TGTGCCAGCAGCTCGCCTGGGGGAGGAGTACGCGAGCAGTACTTC
V: TRBV10-1; J: TRBJ1-1; D: -; size: many; CDR3: CASGDINTEAFF; DNA: TGCGCCAGCGGCGACATTAACACTGAAGCTTTCTTT
V: TRBV27; J: TRBJ1-6; D: -; size: -; CDR3: CASSFIASTIQGGGNSPLHF; DNA: TGTGCCAGCAGTTTTATCGCCTCCACAATCCAGGGAGGAGGAAATTCACCCCTCCACTTT